This entry lists 9 T cell receptor beta chains sequenced from one sample in a study of brain T cells in children with intractable seizures. Using immunoSEQ multiplex PCR, the repertoire was profiled, and TCRdb retains in-frame clones only, with some absent. The table includes 78,000 or so clones, around nine tenths detected once. The sequenced sample was peripheral blood, obtained at surgery. The receptors shown here come from a girl aged 2 to 9 with Rasmussen encephalitis and intractable seizures.

The sample holds one count of this clone. The DNA for the CDR3 is TGCGCCAGCAGCCGACAAACGTACCAAGAGACCCAGTACTTC. It is translated as CASSRQTYQETQYF. The V and J genes are TRBV5-1 and TRBJ2-5; D is unresolved. Germline CDR1 is SGHRS and CDR2 is YFSETQ. Trimming removed 4 bases at V and 0 bases at J, with 10 bases between. The CDR3 is 14 residues long.

V is TRBV9 and J is TRBJ1-6; D is perhaps TRBD1 (5 bases). CDR1 and CDR2 (germline): SGDLS, YYNGEE. V lost 3 bases, J lost 7 bases, and 14 bases lay in between. The CDR3 covers 15 residues. CDR3 DNA sequence: TGTGCCAGCAGCGCGGGCGGGGCGGCGAATTCACCCCTCCACTTT. Protein sequence: CASSAGGAANSPLHF.

The J gene is TRBJ2-7, the V gene TRBV19; a weak D match, TRBD1 (5 bases). The CDR3 is made up of 13 amino acids. V shed 9 bases and J shed 2 bases, with 14 bases lying between them. CDR1 and CDR2 from the germline V gene are LNHDA and SQIVND (reference sequence). The DNA of the CDR3 is TGTGCCAGCTCGCTTGACAGCGCCTACGAGCAGTACTTC. Its protein is CASSLDSAYEQYF.

The gene calls are TRBV13 and TRBJ1-1; D uncertain. CDR1 is PRHDT, CDR2 FYEKMQ, per germline (reference sequence). The CDR3 loop spans 15 amino acids. Trimming pared 3 bases from V and 11 bases from J, leaving 22 bases between. CDR3: CASSLREAWSRTAFF. The CDR3 DNA reads as TGTGCCAGCAGCTTGCGGGAAGCGTGGTCGAGAACCGCTTTCTTT. Drawing the rest from reference TRBV13 and TRBJ1-1, the complete variable domain is AAGVIQSPRHLIKEKRETATLKCYPIPRHDTVYWYQQGPGQDPQFLISFYEKMQSDKGSIPDRFSAQQFSDYHSELNMSSLELGDSALYFCASSLREAWSRTAFFGQGTRLTVV.

The chain carries TRBV25-1 and TRBJ1-2; unclear D gene. The CDR3 runs to 12 residues. V shed 8 bases and J shed 7 bases, with 14 bases lying between them. CDR1 is MGHDK, CDR2 SYGVNS, per germline. The CDR3 region has the DNA TGTGCCAGCTCCGAACCCCTCGGTGGCTACACCTTC. Residues: CASSEPLGGYTF.

In its sample, this clone was seen once. The chain combines TRBV29-1 with TRBJ2-7; the match to TRBD1 covers 9 bases. This CDR3 spans 13 amino acids. Trimming took 5 bases from V and 5 from J; bases not matched to a gene: 7. Germline V gene data show CDR1 as SQVTM and CDR2 as ANQGSEA. Here the CDR3 reads CSVKSTGGDEQYF. The CDR3 DNA reads as TGCAGCGTTAAATCTACAGGGGGCGACGAGCAGTACTTC.

The V call is TRBV2, the J call TRBJ2-1; D is possibly TRBD1 (7 bases). The CDR3 runs to 16 residues. V was shortened by 5 bases and J by 6 bases, with 20 bases between the two germline ends. CDR1 is SNHLY and CDR2 is FYNNEI in the germline V gene. CDR3 region: CASSLLQGWRVNEQFF. In nucleotides, the CDR3 is TGTGCCAGCAGTCTTTTACAGGGGTGGAGGGTCAATGAGCAGTTCTTC.

The V call is TRBV30, the J call TRBJ1-1, with D maybe TRBD1 (5 bases). The V gene lost 0 bases and the J gene lost 6 bases, with 8 bases spanning the gap. The CDR3 contains 12 residues. The germline gives CDR1 GTSNPN, CDR2 SVGIG (reference sequence). In nucleotides, the CDR3 is TGTGCCTGGAGTGTAAGGGGCTCTGAAGCTTTCTTT. This codes for CAWSVRGSEAFF.

The V and J genes are TRBV11-2 and TRBJ2-2; D perhaps matches TRBD1 (6 bases). The CDR3 spans 15 residues. Germline V gene lookup returns CDR1 SGHAT and CDR2 FQNNGV. Trimming removed 2 bases at V and 6 bases at J, with 13 bases between. The DNA for the CDR3 is TGTGCCAGCAGCTTAAGTACAGGGTATTCCGGGGAGCTGTTTTTT. Protein: CASSLSTGYSGELFF. The variable domain in full, completed from reference TRBV11-2 and TRBJ2-2, reads EAGVAQSPRYKIIEKRQSVAFWCNPISGHATLYWYQQILGQGPKLLIQFQNNGVVDDSQLPKDRFSAERLKGVDSTLKIQPAKLEDSAVYLCASSLSTGYSGELFFGEGSRLTVL.